Reported below is one TCR beta chain. Donors comprised only Caucasian adults living in Nashville, Tennessee. These data belong to a study of shared clonotypes between healthy human individuals. The repertoire was sequenced with immunoSEQ multiplex PCR; TCRdb's copy has only in-frame clones and lacks some. Counted here are about 520,000 clones, roughly 80% occurring once; the ten biggest clones make up roughly 12%. V lost 5 bases to trimming and J lost 3 bases, with 20 bases between them. Looked up from germline, CDR1 is MDHEN and CDR2 is SYDVKM. CDR3 length equals 16 residues. This chain connects TRBV28 to TRBJ2-7; TRBD2 is a possible D gene (5 bases). The source is a woman aged 35 to 49 in good health. Some clones in this sample may be carry-over from other donors' samples. Material for sequencing was PBMCs. DNA for the CDR3: TGTGCCAGCAGTCCTAGCCCCCTCGGGGTTTTCTACGAGCAGTACTTC. Protein: CASSPSPLGVFYEQYF.